The clone carrying this T cell receptor beta chain occurred a few times. CDR3 length equals 17 residues. Germline CDR1 and CDR2: LGHNA and YNFKEQ. Trimming at V came to 1 base and at J to 4 bases, leaving 8 bases not matched to a gene. The sample belongs to a study of blood T cells in healthy people across ages. A second PCR, run for about 7 to 11 cycles, used a sample-barcoded 5' primer plus a J-beta primer mix. TCRdb used MiXCR to reprocess the 5' RACE reads, holding one entry per CDR3 protein. The sample comprises approximately 600,000 distinct CDR3 sequences, around 54% of which are singletons, and roughly 34% rests with the top ten.

The source is a man between 60 and 75 years old in good health. This chain joins TRBV4-2 and TRBJ2-1, with 9 bases matching TRBD2. What was sequenced was blood. As DNA, the CDR3 is TGTGCCAGCAGCCAAGCTTCCGCGGGGGGGCTATACAATGAGCAGTTCTTC. Its translation is CASSQASAGGLYNEQFF.